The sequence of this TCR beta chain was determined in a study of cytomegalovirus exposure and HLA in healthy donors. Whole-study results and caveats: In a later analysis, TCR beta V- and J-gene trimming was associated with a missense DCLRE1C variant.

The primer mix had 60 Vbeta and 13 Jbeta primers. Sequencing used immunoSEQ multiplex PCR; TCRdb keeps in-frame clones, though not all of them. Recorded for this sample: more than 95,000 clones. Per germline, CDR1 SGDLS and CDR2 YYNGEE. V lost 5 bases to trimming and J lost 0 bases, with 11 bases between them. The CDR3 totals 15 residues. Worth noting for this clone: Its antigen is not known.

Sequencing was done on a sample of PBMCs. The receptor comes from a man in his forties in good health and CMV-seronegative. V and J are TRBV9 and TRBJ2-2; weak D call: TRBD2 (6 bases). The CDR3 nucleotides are TGTGCCAGCAGGGGGAGGCAAGCGAACACCGGGGAGCTGTTTTTT. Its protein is CASRGRQANTGELFF.